The present entry profiles one T cell receptor (beta chain) with its context. Antigen unknown. These data come from a study of shared clonotypes between healthy human individuals. General observations from the study: On the whole, naive subsets had larger estimated richness than memory subsets had. Rarefaction gave evidence that sorted-subset sequencing remained incomplete despite large depth. A handful of donors held about 5% of naive CD4 clonotypes in common.

Trimming removed 4 bases from V and 8 bases from J, with 24 bases in between. This CDR3 spans 16 amino acids. The germline gives CDR1 SGHNT, CDR2 YYREEE (reference sequence). About 30,000 T cell genomes (roughly 220 ng DNA) went into each sorted-subset replicate. Some clones are missing from TCRdb's copy, which holds only in-frame ones; the method was immunoSEQ multiplex PCR. This sample carries about 2.4 million clones, roughly 93% of them seen once, and the ten largest clones take 0.35% to 0.45%. This sequence originates from a man aged 18 to 29 in good health. Some clones in this sample may be carry-over from other donors' samples. The sequenced sample was naive CD4+ T cells from PBMCs. Described subset: CD45RA+ positively selected. The chain couples TRBV5-4 to TRBJ1-2; tentative D call: TRBD1 (5 bases). The DNA for the CDR3 is TGTGCCAGCAGCCCTGATTTATTGAGGGGAGGTGGGGGCTACACCTTC. Translated, it gives CASSPDLLRGGGGYTF.